The next 20 T cell receptor beta chains were all read from a single sample in a study of response to subunit inactivated influenza vaccine. TCRdb used MiXCR to reprocess the RT-PCR reads, holding one entry per CDR3 protein. The table has around 530,000 distinct CDR3 sequences, approximately 16% seen once. Material: CD4+ T cells sorted from PBMCs, obtained around 2 years after vaccination. The receptors stem from a man aged 45 to 75 who received an inactivated influenza vaccine.

This clonotype was counted a few times. The CDR3 spells CASSKNAPGTNTGELFF. The CDR3 region has the DNA TGCGCCAGCAGCAAAAACGCTCCCGGGACGAACACCGGGGAGCTGTTTTTT. The gene calls are TRBV5-1 and TRBJ2-2; D may be TRBD2 (5 bases). The CDR3 totals 17 residues. The V gene's germline CDR1 is SGHRS and CDR2 YFSETQ. V shed 4 bases and J shed 0 bases, with 16 bases lying between them.

This clonotype was observed a handful of times. The chain carries TRBV7-9 and TRBJ1-2; tentative D call: TRBD1 (6 bases). Germline CDR1 is SEHNR and CDR2 is FQNEAQ (reference sequence). V gave up 0 bases and J gave up 8 bases, with 13 bases separating them. The CDR3 loop spans 14 amino acids. CDR3 coding DNA: TGTGCCAGCAGCTTAGCGGAGGGGGAGAGAGGCTACACCTTC. This encodes CASSLAEGERGYTF.

The chain recombines TRBV5-1 with TRBJ2-4; 8 nucleotides align to TRBD1. The CDR3 extends over 15 amino acids. The J segment lost 2 bases and the V segment lost 4 bases, leaving 5 bases of the junction unmatched. The germline V gene encodes CDR1 SGHRS and CDR2 YFSETQ. CDR3 region: CASSAGQGTKNIQYF. The CDR3 DNA is TGCGCCAGCAGCGCCGGACAGGGCACCAAAAACATTCAGTACTTC.

This chain connects TRBV5-1 to TRBJ2-1; perhaps TRBD1 as D (6 bases). V was trimmed by 4 bases and J by 5 bases, leaving 13 bases between them. CDR3 length equals 14 residues. Per germline, CDR1 SGHRS and CDR2 YFSETQ. CDR3 region: CASSQDRSDNEQFF. CDR3 nucleotide sequence: TGCGCCAGCAGCCAAGACAGGTCCGACAATGAGCAGTTCTTC.

The chain is built from TRBV12-3 or TRBV12-4 and TRBJ1-2; D not resolved. The CDR3 contains 13 residues. V dropped 1 base and J dropped 5 bases, with 8 bases sitting between them. The CDR3 here is CASSLGEEYGYTF. DNA of the CDR3: TGTGCCAGCAGTTTAGGGGAGGAGTATGGCTACACCTTC.

The V gene is TRBV6-6, the J gene TRBJ1-1; D gene ambiguous. V gave up 6 bases and J gave up 1 base, with 6 bases separating them. The CDR3 is 12 residues long. Germline CDR1 and CDR2: MNHNY and SVGAGI (reference sequence). The DNA for the CDR3 is TGTGCCAGCAGGAAACCGAACACTGAAGCTTTCTTT. This gives the protein CASRKPNTEAFF.

CDR3 region: CSARDPLAGDNEQFF. The CDR3 bases are TGCAGTGCTAGAGATCCACTAGCGGGGGATAATGAGCAGTTCTTC. This rearrangement joins TRBV20-1 to TRBJ2-1; TRBD2 agrees at 11 bases. The germline V gene encodes CDR1 DFQATT and CDR2 SNEGSKA (reference sequence). V shed 0 bases, J shed 7 bases, and the junction held 5 bases outside the gene matches. The CDR3 consists of 15 residues.

The sample holds a few counts of this clonotype. The rearrangement links TRBV28 to TRBJ2-3, with a tentative D call TRBD2 (7 bases). Per the germline V gene, CDR1 is MDHEN and CDR2 is SYDVKM. This CDR3 has 17 residues. With 6 bases removed from V and 5 bases from J, the gap between germline ends came to 24 bases. CDR3 amino acids: CASSVGGGGASRDTQYF. As DNA, the CDR3 is TGTGCCAGCAGCGTAGGGGGGGGAGGAGCTTCGAGAGATACGCAGTATTTT.

This clonotype has ten or more counts. This rearrangement joins TRBV5-5 to TRBJ2-5; no firm D call. Per the germline V gene, CDR1 is SGHKS and CDR2 is YYEKEE (reference sequence). The CDR3 totals 13 residues. Trimming removed 1 base at V and 2 bases at J, with 6 bases between. The CDR3 bases are TGTGCCAGCAGCTTGTCCCTACAAGAGACCCAGTACTTC. Its translation: CASSLSLQETQYF.

The chain couples TRBV30 to TRBJ2-2; the match to TRBD2 covers 7 bases. The V gene's germline CDR1 is GTSNPN and CDR2 SVGIG (reference sequence). This CDR3 is built from 16 residues. With V trimmed by 0 bases and J by 2 bases, 6 bases remained unmatched. The CDR3 loop is CAWSVRSGVNTGELFF. DNA of the CDR3: TGTGCCTGGAGTGTACGCAGCGGGGTCAACACCGGGGAGCTGTTTTTT.

This clonotype was picked up many times. An end of the junction does not agree with germline; a read error may underlie this. The chain uses TRBV12-3 or TRBV12-4 and TRBJ2-7; D perhaps matches TRBD1 (6 bases). The CDR3 extends over 13 amino acids. The CDR3 sequence is CASSLTAQGLVFF. DNA of the CDR3: TGTGCCAGCAGTTTAACAGCACAGGGTCTGGTTTTCTTC.

This clonotype appeared many times. The V call is TRBV7-9, the J call TRBJ2-4; the D is unclear. The CDR3 sequence is 16 residues long. Between the trimmed V and J ends, which lost 5 bases and 0 bases, there was a span of 14 bases. Per germline, CDR1 SEHNR and CDR2 FQNEAQ (reference sequence). The CDR3 loop reads CASSLQGNVAKNIQYF. The CDR3 coding sequence is TGTGCCAGCAGCCTACAAGGGAACGTAGCCAAAAACATTCAGTACTTC.

This clonotype has only a few counts. The chain uses TRBV12-3 or TRBV12-4 and TRBJ1-2; the D is unclear. Trimming cost V 1 base and J 6 bases, with 9 bases left between them. CDR3 length equals 13 residues. The CDR3 sequence is CASSLVSPNGYTF. The CDR3 region has the DNA TGTGCCAGCAGTTTAGTCTCCCCCAATGGCTACACCTTC.

This chain joins TRBV5-5 and TRBJ2-1; 13 bases align to TRBD2. CDR1 SGHKS and CDR2 YYEKEE come from the germline V gene (reference sequence). V dropped 4 bases and J dropped 8; count of bases not matched to a gene: 3. This CDR3 is built from 14 residues. CDR3 sequence reads: CASSGLAGVDEQFF. As DNA, the CDR3 is TGTGCCAGCAGCGGACTAGCGGGAGTTGATGAGCAGTTCTTC.

A few counts support this clonotype. The chain links TRBV7-8 to TRBJ1-2; tentatively, D is TRBD1 (5 bases). Germline assignment: CDR1 SGHVS and CDR2 FQNEAQ. This CDR3 spans 15 amino acids. Trimming shortened V by 1 base and J by 4 bases, and 13 bases separated the two germline ends. This chain's CDR3 is CASSLVQGTPYGYTF. As DNA, the CDR3 is TGTGCCAGCAGCTTAGTTCAGGGCACTCCCTATGGCTACACCTTC.

This clonotype was detected ten times or more. V is TRBV9 and J is TRBJ2-7; D not resolved. This CDR3 has 14 amino acids. Germline CDR1 reads SGDLS; CDR2 reads YYNGEE. The ends were cut back, 0 bases at V and 0 bases at J, with 7 bases in the middle. The CDR3 DNA is TGTGCCAGCAGCGTAGACTACCTCTCCTACGAGCAGTACTTC. As protein: CASSVDYLSYEQYF.

The chain joins TRBV9 to TRBJ1-2, with D possibly being TRBD1 (5 bases). Trimming stripped 4 bases from V and 5 bases from J, with 18 bases between. The germline V gene has CDR1 SGDLS and CDR2 YYNGEE. This CDR3 is built from 15 residues. Here the CDR3 DNA reads TGTGCCAGCAGCCCTGGGACTGGAACACCTTATGGCTACACCTTC. Protein product: CASSPGTGTPYGYTF.

This clonotype was seen repeatedly, ten times or more. This chain connects TRBV4-3 to TRBJ1-4; D uncertain. Trimming took off 0 bases at V and 4 bases at J, with 18 bases between the two ends. The germline V gene encodes CDR1 LGHNA and CDR2 YSLEER. The CDR3 is made up of 18 amino acids. The CDR3, as DNA: TGCGCCAGCAGCCAAGATGTGAGGAAGCCTTTTCTTAATGAAAAACTGTTTTTT. As protein: CASSQDVRKPFLNEKLFF.

The V and J genes are TRBV10-3 and TRBJ1-1, with D uncertain. Looked up from germline, CDR1 is ENHRY and CDR2 is SYGVKD. Trimming removed 10 bases from V and 3 bases from J, with 15 bases in between. The CDR3 extends over 13 amino acids. The CDR3 here is CATVQSGDTEAFF. The CDR3 region has the DNA TGTGCCACCGTACAGTCTGGGGACACTGAAGCTTTCTTT.

There are a few counts of this clonotype. This sequence joins TRBV12-3 or TRBV12-4 and TRBJ1-1, with D perhaps matching TRBD1 (6 bases). V dropped 6 bases and J dropped 0 bases, with 11 bases sitting between them. This CDR3 contains 14 residues. The CDR3 region has the DNA TGTGCCAGCAGGGCGGGACACCTGAACACTGAAGCTTTCTTT. Protein sequence: CASRAGHLNTEAFF.